This TCR beta chain appears in the sequencing data of a study of T-cell reconstitution after alpha-beta-depleted transplantation in children. It was with unique molecular identifiers that the TCRbeta library was prepared. TCRdb called the PCR reads again in MiXCR, with one record for every CDR3 protein. The sample carries over 550,000 distinct CDR3 sequences, more than 9% recorded once. This CDR3 is built from 16 residues. With 1 base removed from V and 0 bases from J, the gap between germline ends came to 11 bases. Germline CDR1 and CDR2: SGHRS and YFSETQ. The material sequenced was PBMCs from the stem cell graft donor, taken from the stem cell graft. This sequence was found in a human donor who donated a stem cell graft to a child with acute myeloid leukemia. The rearrangement links TRBV5-1 to TRBJ1-3; tentatively, D is TRBD1 (6 bases). CDR3 nucleotides: TGCGCCAGCAGCTTGACAGGGTCCAGCTCTGGAAACACCATATATTTT. This translates into CASSLTGSSSGNTIYF.